This T cell receptor beta chain is from a study of blood T cell repertoires in COVID-19. V lost 0 bases to trimming and J lost 1 base, with 12 bases between them. The germline V gene encodes CDR1 SQVTM and CDR2 ANQGSEA. The CDR3 extends over 15 amino acids. Some clones are missing from TCRdb's copy, which holds only in-frame ones; the method was immunoSEQ multiplex PCR. The sample lists 200,000 to 250,000 clones, approximately 84% occurring once. V gene TRBV29-1 combines with J gene TRBJ1-1; TRBD1 is a possible D gene (6 bases). The sample comprised peripheral blood. The sequence derives from a man aged 45-65 years with acute or convalescent COVID-19. The CDR3 is CSVEEIQGWNTEAFF. In DNA form, the CDR3 reads TGCAGCGTTGAAGAGATACAGGGATGGAACACTGAAGCTTTCTTT.